The clone carrying this T cell receptor beta chain was observed a few times. CDR3 length: 12 amino acids. Germline V gives CDR1 DFQATT, CDR2 SNEGSKA (reference sequence). V was clipped by 6 bases and J by 3 bases, with 11 bases between them. TCRdb analysed the 5' RACE reads with MiXCR anew, one entry per CDR3 protein. The repertoire holds some 54,000 distinct CDR3 sequences, under 20% seen once, with 2% to 2.5% in the top ten. This chain joins TRBV20-1 and TRBJ1-1; possibly TRBD1 for D (5 bases). Sequencing input: naive CD4+ T cells sorted from blood. The subset is: naive CD4+ T cells, CD4+CD45RA+CD25-. The clonotype originates from a female donor with breast cancer. The CDR3 loop is CSARGIDTEAFF. For the CDR3, the DNA is TGCAGTGCAAGGGGAATTGACACTGAAGCTTTCTTT.